Below are 12 T cell receptor beta chains sequenced from a single sample in a study of T cells in Graves' hyperthyroidism and ophthalmopathy (dated by TCRdb to about 2019). Library prep was done by multiplex PCR. The data were produced on an Illumina HiSeq 2000. The TCR beta CDR3 regions were amplified from RNA transcripts. A first-round RT-PCR of the TCR CDR3 used the HTBI primer set with the Qiagen OneStep RT-PCR kit. TCRdb reprocessed the public reads (quality trimming at Q25 with fastp, clone calling with MiXCR) and kept in-frame beta chains. Entries that share a CDR3 protein sequence are merged under the most common genes and DNA. The sample records some 530,000 distinct CDR3 sequences, 22% of which are singletons. About half of the sample is in the top ten clones. Material for sequencing was blood. Every receptor here comes from a woman aged 70-85 years with Graves' ophthalmopathy.

The V and J genes are TRBV5-1 and TRBJ1-2, with D hard to call. The CDR3 totals 15 residues. CDR1 is SGHRS and CDR2 is YFSETQ in the germline V gene. V lost 1 base, J lost 9 bases, and 19 bases lay in between. CDR3 protein: CASSLSSDRASRYTF. The CDR3 nucleotides are TGCGCCAGCAGCTTGTCGTCCGATCGAGCGTCTCGCTACACCTTC. The full variable domain, rest sourced from reference TRBV5-1 and TRBJ1-2, is KAGVTQTPRYLIKTRGQQVTLSCSPISGHRSVSWYQQTPGQGLQFLFEYFSETQRNKGNFPGRFSGRQFSNSRSEMNVSTLELGDSALYLCASSLSSDRASRYTFGSGTRLTVV.

This clonotype was observed many times. The rearrangement uses TRBV28 and TRBJ2-1; D gene unclear. The CDR3 extends over 15 amino acids. Trimming took off 5 bases at V and 3 bases at J, with 14 bases between the two ends. Germline V CDR1 and CDR2: MDHEN, SYDVKM. The CDR3: CASSLQQRYYNEQFF. As DNA, the CDR3 is TGTGCCAGCAGTCTCCAACAAAGATACTACAATGAGCAGTTCTTC.

With respect to this clonotype: A much more abundant neighbour one base away suggests this may be a read error. The chain has TRBV3-1 and TRBJ1-1; D is uncertain. Germline CDR1 LGHDT, CDR2 YNNKEL (reference sequence). This CDR3 is 13 amino acids long. The CDR3: CVSSPPWNTEAFF. As DNA, the CDR3 is TGTGTCAGCAGCCCCCCCTGGAACACTGAAGCTTTCTTT.

This clonotype came up many times. The chain combines TRBV3-1 with TRBJ2-5, with no clear D. Germline loops: CDR1 LGHDT, CDR2 YNNKEL (reference sequence). The CDR3 has 13 amino acids. V lost 3 bases and J lost 5, with 10 bases in between. Written as DNA, the CDR3 is TGTGCCAGCAGCCAGACCAGAGTGGAGACCCAGTACTTC. Its protein is CASSQTRVETQYF.

This clonotype was recorded at least ten times. The J gene is TRBJ2-7, the V gene TRBV12-3 or TRBV12-4; perhaps TRBD1 as D (5 bases). V dropped 3 bases and J dropped 3 bases, with 12 bases sitting between them. CDR3 size: 14 residues. This CDR3 is CASSFSGQLYEQYF. In nucleotides, the CDR3 is TGTGCCAGCAGTTTTTCTGGACAACTCTACGAGCAGTACTTC.

This chain links TRBV30 with TRBJ2-7, with a possible D match to TRBD2 (6 bases). The CDR3 length is 15 residues. Germline-derived CDR1 and CDR2 are GTSNPN and SVGIG (reference sequence). V lost 0 bases, J lost 1 base, and 13 bases lay in between. The CDR3 nucleotides are TGTGCCTGGAGTGTCGGGGGATTCCCTTCCTACGAGCAGTACTTC. Its translation: CAWSVGGFPSYEQYF. The full variable domain, in which reference TRBV30 and TRBJ2-7 provide the parts outside the CDR3, is SQTIHQWPATLVQPVGSPLSLECTVEGTSNPNLYWYRQAAGRGLQLLFYSVGIGQISSEVPQNLSASRPQDRQFILSSKKLLLSDSGFYLCAWSVGGFPSYEQYFGPGTRLTVT.

The chain recombines TRBV5-6 with TRBJ2-7, with D possibly being TRBD2 (6 bases). Germline V CDR1 and CDR2: SGHDT, YYEEEE. Deletions cut 4 bases from V and 3 bases from J, with 14 bases between. The CDR3 length is 14 residues. CDR3: CASSPPEGFYEQYF. The CDR3 nucleotides are TGTGCCAGCAGCCCACCGGAGGGGTTCTACGAGCAGTACTTC.

This clonotype was seen at least ten times. The chain employs TRBV7-2 and TRBJ2-2, with D perhaps TRBD1 or TRBD2 (5 bases each). CDR3 length: 14 residues. Trimming left V 4 bases short and J 0 bases short, with 6 bases between. CDR1 and CDR2 from the germline V gene are SGHTA and FQGNSA. The CDR3: CASSSGPNTGELFF. For the CDR3, the DNA is TGTGCCAGCAGCTCGGGACCGAACACCGGGGAGCTGTTTTTT. The full variable domain, its missing parts supplied by reference TRBV7-2 and TRBJ2-2, is GAGVSQSPSNKVTEKGKDVELRCDPISGHTALYWYRQSLGQGLEFLIYFQGNSAPDKSGLPSDRFSAERTGGSVSTLTIQRTQQEDSAVYLCASSSGPNTGELFFGEGSRLTVL.

This clonotype was counted only a few times. This chain links TRBV5-1 with TRBJ2-1; the D gene is possibly TRBD1 (6 bases). Germline V gene data show CDR1 as SGHRS and CDR2 as YFSETQ. The ends were cut back, 6 bases at V and 4 bases at J, with 14 bases in the middle. CDR3 length: 14 residues. The CDR3 region has the DNA TGCGCCAGCAACTTCCAACAGGGATACAATGAGCAGTTCTTC. Its protein product is CASNFQQGYNEQFF.

The gene calls are TRBV27 and TRBJ2-6, with a weak D call TRBD1 (6 bases). Germline CDR1 is MNHEY and CDR2 is SMNVEV (reference sequence). V lost 6 bases and J 3 bases, leaving 15 bases between the germline ends. This CDR3 region has 16 residues. DNA for the CDR3: TGTGCCAGCAGGAGAACAGGGATAGATGGGGCCAACGTCCTGACTTTC. Protein: CASRRTGIDGANVLTF.

The rearrangement links TRBV7-9 to TRBJ1-6; the match to TRBD1 covers 7 bases. V shed 5 bases, J shed 5 bases, and the junction held 3 bases outside the gene matches. CDR1 and CDR2 (germline): SEHNR, FQNEAQ (reference sequence). This CDR3 contains 14 residues. The CDR3 nucleotides read TGTGCCAGCAGCCGGGACAGCAATAATTCACCCCTCCACTTT. This codes for CASSRDSNNSPLHF.

This clonotype was counted between two and nine times. The chain uses TRBV2 and TRBJ1-1, with D possibly TRBD1 on 5 matching bases. V gave up 5 bases and J gave up 5 bases, with 27 bases separating them. The germline CDR1 and CDR2 sequences are SNHLY and FYNNEI. The CDR3 sequence is 18 residues long. The CDR3 protein is CASSYSPARTGARTEAFF. CDR3 nucleotides: TGTGCCAGCAGTTACTCGCCGGCTCGCACAGGCGCGCGTACTGAAGCTTTCTTT.